The clone carrying this T cell receptor beta chain was found a few times. Antigen: not known. The data originate from a study of T cell repertoires in cytomegalovirus infection. Overall study context: TCR beta signatures that were public indicated CMV infection and matching HLA type.

TCRdb re-called the reads through MiXCR, storing one row per CDR3 protein. The sample carries fewer than 1,000,000 distinct CDR3 sequences, approximately 33% recorded once. The CDR3 has 16 amino acids. The J segment lost 8 bases and the V segment lost 3 bases, leaving 8 bases of the junction unmatched. CDR1 is SGHVS and CDR2 is FQNEAQ in the germline V gene. Study-wide points: Pooled public TCR beta family frequency picked out CMV carriers with the relevant HLA. Across the ex vivo response, the dominant clonotypes were HLA-C-restricted CMV-specific TCR beta clonotypes.

The chain has TRBV7-8 and TRBJ2-2, with TRBD2 matching 11 bases. The origin of this receptor is a human donor in good health (CMV status not recorded). Some clones in this sample may be carry-over from other donors' samples. The sample here was cultured CD8+ T cells from PBMCs, taken from culture after CMV antigen stimulation. Here the CDR3 reads CASSFPGRLAGGELFF. CDR3 DNA: TGTGCCAGCAGCTTTCCGGGGAGACTAGCGGGGGGGGAGCTGTTTTTT.